These 3 T cell receptor beta chains were sequenced from one sample in a study of spatial heterogeneity in lung cancer (dated by TCRdb to the late 2010s). Libraries were constructed by 5' RACE. The run used a NextSeq 500. TCRdb took the public reads, trimmed them with fastp at Q25, ran MiXCR for clone calling and kept in-frame beta chains. When rows share a CDR3 protein, they turn into one entry using the most common DNA and genes. The sample table records roughly 120,000 distinct CDR3 sequences; 10% to 15% of these occur just once. Of the sample, roughly 17% falls within the top ten clones. The label giving this sample's time point can be read as: blood at routine non-recurrence follow-up after resection. For TCR sequencing, whole RNA was extracted from tumor and nontumor lung tissue, or from cryopreserved PBMC samples, and no cell sorting was done. The sample here was PBMCs, taken at follow-up. The receptors were gathered from a male donor with early-stage non-small cell lung cancer.

This clonotype was counted many times. V and J are TRBV6-6 and TRBJ2-7, with 7 bases that match TRBD2. Germline V gene lookup returns CDR1 MNHNY and CDR2 SVGAGI (reference sequence). The CDR3 is made up of 14 amino acids. The J segment lost 3 bases and the V segment lost 7 bases, leaving 9 bases of the junction unmatched. The CDR3 spells CASIPGRGGYEQYF. The CDR3 DNA reads TGTGCCAGCATCCCAGGGAGGGGTGGCTACGAGCAGTACTTC.

Ten or more counts support this clonotype. The chain recombines TRBV20-1 with TRBJ2-7; a possible D gene is TRBD1 (5 bases). Trimming shortened V by 6 bases and J by 3 bases, and 12 bases separated the two germline ends. The CDR3 loop spans 12 amino acids. CDR1 is DFQATT, CDR2 SNEGSKA, per germline (reference sequence). The CDR3 DNA reads as TGCAGTGCCCTGACAGACGACTACGAGCAGTACTTC. Amino acid sequence: CSALTDDYEQYF.

In its sample, this clonotype was seen a few times. V is TRBV12-3 or TRBV12-4 and J is TRBJ2-5; the match to TRBD1 covers 8 bases. The ends lost 6 bases at V and 5 bases at J; junction bases unmatched: 5. The CDR3 runs 13 residues. The CDR3 region is CASRDRGSETQYF. DNA of the CDR3: TGTGCCAGCAGAGACAGGGGTTCTGAGACCCAGTACTTC.